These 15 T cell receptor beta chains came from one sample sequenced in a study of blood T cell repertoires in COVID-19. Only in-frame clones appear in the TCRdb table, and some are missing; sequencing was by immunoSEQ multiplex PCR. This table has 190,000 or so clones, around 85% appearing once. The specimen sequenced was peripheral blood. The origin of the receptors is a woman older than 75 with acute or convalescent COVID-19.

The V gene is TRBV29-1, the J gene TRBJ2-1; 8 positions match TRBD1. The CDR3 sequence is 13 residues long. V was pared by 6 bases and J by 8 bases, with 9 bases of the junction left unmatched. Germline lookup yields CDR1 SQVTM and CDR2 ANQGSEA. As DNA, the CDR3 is TGCAGCGTCGCCCCGACAGGGGTCGATGAGCAGTTCTTC. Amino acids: CSVAPTGVDEQFF.

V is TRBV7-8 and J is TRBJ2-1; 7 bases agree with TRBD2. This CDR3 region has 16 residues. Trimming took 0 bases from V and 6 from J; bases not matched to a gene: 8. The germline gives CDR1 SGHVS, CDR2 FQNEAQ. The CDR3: CASSLASAGVPNEQFF. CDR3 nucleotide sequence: TGTGCCAGCAGCTTAGCTTCGGCGGGAGTCCCCAATGAGCAGTTCTTC.

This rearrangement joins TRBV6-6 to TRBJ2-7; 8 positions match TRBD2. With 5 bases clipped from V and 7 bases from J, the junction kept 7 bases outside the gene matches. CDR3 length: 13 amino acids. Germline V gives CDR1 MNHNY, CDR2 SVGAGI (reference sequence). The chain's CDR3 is CASSLAGGGEQYF. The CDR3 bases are TGTGCCAGCAGTCTCGCGGGAGGCGGTGAGCAGTACTTC.

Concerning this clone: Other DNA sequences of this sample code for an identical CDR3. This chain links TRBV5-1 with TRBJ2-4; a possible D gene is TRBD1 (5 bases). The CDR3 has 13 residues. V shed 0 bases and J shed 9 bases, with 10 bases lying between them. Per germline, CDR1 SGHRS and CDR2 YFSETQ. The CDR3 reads CASSLAGLSIQYF. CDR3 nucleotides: TGCGCCAGCAGCTTGGCAGGGCTGAGCATTCAGTACTTC.

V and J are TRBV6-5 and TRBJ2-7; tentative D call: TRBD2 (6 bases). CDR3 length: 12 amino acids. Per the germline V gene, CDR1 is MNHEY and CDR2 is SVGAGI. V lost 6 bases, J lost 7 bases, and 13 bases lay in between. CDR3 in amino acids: CASSVGGWEQYF. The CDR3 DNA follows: TGTGCCAGCAGCGTCGGGGGTTGGGAGCAGTACTTC.

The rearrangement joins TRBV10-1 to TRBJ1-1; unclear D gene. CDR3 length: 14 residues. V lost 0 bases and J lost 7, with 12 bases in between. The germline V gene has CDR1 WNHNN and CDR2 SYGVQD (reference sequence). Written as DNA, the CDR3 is TGCGCCAGCAGTGAGTCGGCTCTCGGGATTGAAGCTTTCTTT. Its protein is CASSESALGIEAFF.

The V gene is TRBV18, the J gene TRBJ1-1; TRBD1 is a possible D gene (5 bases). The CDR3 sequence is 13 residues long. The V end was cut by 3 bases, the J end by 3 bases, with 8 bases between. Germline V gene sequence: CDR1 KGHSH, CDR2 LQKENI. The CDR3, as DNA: TGTGCCAGCTCACCGGGGCCTCACACTGAAGCTTTCTTT. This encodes CASSPGPHTEAFF.

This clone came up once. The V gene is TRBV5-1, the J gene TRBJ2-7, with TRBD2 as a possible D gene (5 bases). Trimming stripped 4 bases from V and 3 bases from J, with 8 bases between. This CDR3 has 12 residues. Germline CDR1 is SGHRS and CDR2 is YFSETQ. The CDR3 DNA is TGCGCCAGCAGCCCCGGGATCTACGAGCAGTACTTC. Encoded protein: CASSPGIYEQYF.

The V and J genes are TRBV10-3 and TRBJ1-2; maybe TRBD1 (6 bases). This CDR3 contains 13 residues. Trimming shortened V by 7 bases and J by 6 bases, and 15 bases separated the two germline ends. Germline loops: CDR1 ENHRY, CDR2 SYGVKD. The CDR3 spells CAITYREGNGYTF. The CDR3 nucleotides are TGTGCCATCACGTACAGGGAGGGGAATGGCTACACCTTC.

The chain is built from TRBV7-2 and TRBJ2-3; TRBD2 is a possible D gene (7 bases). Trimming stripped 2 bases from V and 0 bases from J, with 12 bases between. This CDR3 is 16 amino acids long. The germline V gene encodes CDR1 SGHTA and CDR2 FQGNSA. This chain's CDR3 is CASSLNAGASTDTQYF. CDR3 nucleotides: TGTGCCAGCAGCTTAAATGCGGGGGCCAGCACAGATACGCAGTATTTT. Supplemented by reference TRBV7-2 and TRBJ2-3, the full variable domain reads GAGVSQSPSNKVTEKGKDVELRCDPISGHTALYWYRQSLGQGLEFLIYFQGNSAPDKSGLPSDRFSAERTGGSVSTLTIQRTQQEDSAVYLCASSLNAGASTDTQYFGPGTRLTVL.

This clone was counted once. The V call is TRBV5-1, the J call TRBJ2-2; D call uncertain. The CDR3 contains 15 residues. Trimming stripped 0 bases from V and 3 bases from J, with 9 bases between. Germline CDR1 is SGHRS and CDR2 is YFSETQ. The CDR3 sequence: CASSLAETYTGELFF. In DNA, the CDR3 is TGCGCCAGCAGCTTGGCCGAGACATACACCGGGGAGCTGTTTTTT.

The CDR3 DNA reads as TGCGCCAGCAGCCAAGATTGGAGGGAGACCCAGTACTTC. Encoded protein: CASSQDWRETQYF. The V gene is TRBV4-1, the J gene TRBJ2-5, with a tentative D call TRBD2 (5 bases). The V end lost 0 bases, the J end lost 5 bases, and 7 bases lay between the germline ends. CDR3 length: 13 residues. Germline loops: CDR1 MGHRA, CDR2 YSYEKL.

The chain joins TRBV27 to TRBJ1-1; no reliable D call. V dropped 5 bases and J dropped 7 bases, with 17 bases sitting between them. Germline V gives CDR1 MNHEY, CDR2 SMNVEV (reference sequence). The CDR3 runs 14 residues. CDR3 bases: TGTGCCAGCAGTCCGGGCGGGTGGCGAAGTGAAGCTTTCTTT. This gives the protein CASSPGGWRSEAFF.

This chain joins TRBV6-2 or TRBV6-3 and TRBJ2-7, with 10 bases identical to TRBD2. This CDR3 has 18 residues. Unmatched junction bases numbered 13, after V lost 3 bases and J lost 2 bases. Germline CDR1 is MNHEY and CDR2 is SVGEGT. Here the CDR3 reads CASSYLLGSGGATYEQYF. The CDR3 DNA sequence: TGTGCCAGCAGTTATCTCCTCGGAAGCGGGGGGGCCACCTACGAGCAGTACTTC.

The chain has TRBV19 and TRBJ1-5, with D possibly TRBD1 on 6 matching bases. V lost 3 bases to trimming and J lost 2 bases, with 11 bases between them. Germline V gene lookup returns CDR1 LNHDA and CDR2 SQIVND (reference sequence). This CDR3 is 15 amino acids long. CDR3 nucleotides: TGTGCCAGTAGTATCTCAGGGGTTGGCAATCAGCCCCAGCATTTT. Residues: CASSISGVGNQPQHF.